A single sample is the source of the 17 T cell receptor beta chains below, sequenced in a study of glioma-infiltrating T cells. Using RNA template, CDR3s of TCR alpha and beta were amplified with iRepertoire arm-PCR. MiXCR, run by TCRdb on the multiplex PCR reads, gives a single entry per CDR3 protein. Altogether around 120,000 distinct CDR3 sequences are present, around a quarter being singletons, with the ten largest covering roughly a quarter. Sequenced input: glioma tissue, nonneoplastic brain tissue, or PBMCs (not recorded which). The receptors were sampled from a human donor with low-grade glioma or glioblastoma, undergoing nonglioma brain surgery, or in good health (not recorded which).

The chain carries TRBV7-3 and TRBJ1-5; 9 nucleotides align to TRBD1. This CDR3 contains 15 residues. Germline V gives CDR1 SGHTA, CDR2 FQGTGA. V lost 2 bases, J lost 4 bases, and 3 bases stayed unmatched. The CDR3 region has the DNA TGTGCCAGCAGCTTAGCAGGGACAGGGAATCAGCCCCAGCATTTT. Its translation: CASSLAGTGNQPQHF.

CDR3 amino acids: CASQARGRNWGHTEAFF. Written as DNA, the CDR3 is TGTGCCAGCCAAGCTCGGGGGCGGAATTGGGGGCACACTGAAGCTTTCTTT. This chain uses TRBV7-3 with TRBJ1-1; possible D gene TRBD1, 6 bases. V gave up 8 bases and J gave up 3 bases, with 25 bases separating them. Germline V gene lookup returns CDR1 SGHTA and CDR2 FQGTGA. The CDR3 totals 17 residues.

The chain uses TRBV6-1 and TRBJ2-5; 15 positions match TRBD2. This CDR3 has 17 amino acids. Germline V CDR1 and CDR2: MNHNS, SASEGT. V was clipped by 5 bases and J by 3 bases; unmatched bases: 7. The CDR3 DNA follows: TGTGCCAGCAGTTCCCCCGGACTAGCGGGGGGGAAAGAGACCCAGTACTTC. Translated: CASSSPGLAGGKETQYF.

The table lists this clonotype with many counts. The chain employs TRBV20-1 and TRBJ2-1; 9 nucleotides match TRBD2. The germline V gene encodes CDR1 DFQATT and CDR2 SNEGSKA (reference sequence). The CDR3 covers 15 residues. V shed 2 bases and J 8 bases; nucleotides not matched to a gene: 10. The CDR3 reads CSARIPSGASHEQFF. The CDR3 DNA sequence: TGCAGTGCTAGAATCCCTAGCGGGGCATCACATGAGCAGTTCTTC.

Notes on this clonotype: A much more abundant neighbour one base away suggests this may be a read error. This chain connects TRBV27 to TRBJ1-1; 8 bases line up with TRBD1. Looked up from germline, CDR1 is MNHEY and CDR2 is SMNVEV (reference sequence). This CDR3 region has 15 residues. The CDR3 coding sequence is TGTGCCAGCAGTTCTTGGACAGGGACGAACACTGGAGCTTTCTTT. Amino acids: CASSSWTGTNTGAFF.

Details on this clonotype: A read error may explain this, as a much larger clone is one base away. The genes are TRBV6-2 or TRBV6-3 and TRBJ1-2; a possible D gene is TRBD1 (6 bases). Trimming removed 0 bases at V and 5 bases at J, with 16 bases between. The CDR3 is 16 residues long. Germline CDR1 is MNHEY and CDR2 is SVGEGT. CDR3 bases: TGTGCCAGCAGTTACTCGCCGGTACAGGGCACATATGGCTACACCTTC. Protein product: CASSYSPVQGTYGYTF.

For this clonotype: The junction departs from the called germline gene at one end, perhaps through a read error. The rearrangement uses TRBV27 and TRBJ1-2; D gene unclear. The CDR3 totals 15 residues. Germline loops: CDR1 MNHEY, CDR2 SMNVEV (reference sequence). Here the CDR3 reads CASSRGPSFNYGCTF. The CDR3 nucleotides are TGTGCCAGCAGTCGAGGGCCCTCCTTTAACTATGGCTGCACCTTC.

As concerns this clonotype: Relative to the germline gene, one junction end is altered; a read error may explain this. The CDR3 DNA follows: TGCAGCGTCTCCCGGGACTCAACCCGGTACTTC. It encodes CSVSRDSTRYF. V usage is TRBV29-1 and J usage is TRBJ2-5; D may be TRBD2 (6 bases). Germline V gene sequence: CDR1 SQVTM, CDR2 ANQGSEA. This CDR3 is built from 11 residues.

This clonotype was found many times. The chain is built from TRBV28 and TRBJ2-5, with 8 bases that match TRBD1. With V trimmed by 6 bases and J by 2 bases, 8 bases remained unmatched. The CDR3 spans 15 residues. The germline V gene encodes CDR1 MDHEN and CDR2 SYDVKM. CDR3 in DNA: TGTGCCAGCAGCTCCCCCTGGACAGGGCAAGAGACCCAGTACTTC. Translating gives CASSSPWTGQETQYF.

The CDR3 DNA reads as TGTGCCATCAGTGGTCCACAAGAGGACACTGAAGCTTTCTTT. Its protein is CAISGPQEDTEAFF. The gene calls are TRBV10-3 and TRBJ1-1; D is uncertain. CDR3 length equals 14 residues. Germline assignment: CDR1 ENHRY and CDR2 SYGVKD. V dropped 4 bases and J dropped 3 bases, with 12 bases sitting between them.

Comments on this clonotype: A much larger clone differs by one base, so this may be a read error. The chain uses TRBV15 and TRBJ2-3; TRBD1 agrees at 8 bases. Looked up from germline, CDR1 is LNHNV and CDR2 is YYDKDF (reference sequence). V shed 6 bases and J 11 bases; nucleotides not matched to a gene: 7. The CDR3 is made up of 12 amino acids. CDR3 residues: CATRRRQGMQYF. CDR3 nucleotides: TGTGCCACCAGAAGGAGACAGGGGATGCAGTATTTT. Combining the CDR3 with reference TRBV15 and TRBJ2-3 gives the whole variable domain DAMVIQNPRYQVTQFGKPVTLSCSQTLNHNVMYWYQQKSSQAPKLLFHYYDKDFNNEADTPDNFQSRRPNTSFCFLDIRSPGLGDTAMYLCATRRRQGMQYFGPGTRLTVL.

This clonotype was seen a few times. V and J are TRBV14 and TRBJ1-5; tentative D call: TRBD1 (5 bases). The V end was cut by 1 base, the J end by 4 bases, with 11 bases between. Looked up from germline, CDR1 is SGHDN and CDR2 is FVKESK. The CDR3 has 15 residues. Written as DNA, the CDR3 is TGTGCCAGCAGCCAAGGAAGACAGCATAATCAGCCCCAGCATTTT. This gives the protein CASSQGRQHNQPQHF.

This clonotype occurred a few times. CDR3 sequence reads: CASSSGQGAWTEAFF. In DNA form, the CDR3 reads TGTGCCAGCAGCTCCGGACAGGGGGCGTGGACTGAAGCTTTCTTT. This rearrangement joins TRBV7-6 to TRBJ1-1; 11 bases line up with TRBD1. J was trimmed by 5 bases and V by 4 bases; bases with no gene match: 6. The germline V gene has CDR1 SGHVS and CDR2 FNYEAQ. This CDR3 is built from 15 residues.

V gene TRBV6-1 combines with J gene TRBJ2-6; D is unclear. The CDR3 length is 16 residues. With 8 bases removed from V and 0 bases from J, the gap between germline ends came to 14 bases. From germline, CDR1 is MNHNS and CDR2 SASEGT. The CDR3 nucleotides are TGTGCCAGCTCCTCCATTCCTCACTCTGGGGCCAACGTCCTGACTTTC. It translates to CASSSIPHSGANVLTF.

This CDR3 is CASSYATGLGGRNTEAFF. The CDR3 DNA sequence: TGTGCCAGCAGTTACGCAACAGGGTTGGGGGGGAGGAACACTGAAGCTTTCTTT. This rearrangement joins TRBV6-9 to TRBJ1-1, with TRBD1 as a possible D gene (6 bases). Trimming took off 3 bases at V and 1 base at J, with 21 bases between the two ends. CDR3 length: 18 residues. Germline V gene sequence: CDR1 MNHGY, CDR2 SVAAGI.

This clonotype was seen just once. The chain uses TRBV4-2 and TRBJ2-7; D perhaps matches TRBD2 (6 bases). V was trimmed by 2 bases and J by 1 base, leaving 18 bases between them. The CDR3 contains 17 residues. CDR1 and CDR2 (germline): LGHNA, YNFKEQ. The CDR3 coding sequence is TGTGCCAGCAGCCAAAAAGCCTCCGGGGCGGGGTCCTACGAGCAGTACGTC. The encoded protein is CASSQKASGAGSYEQYV.

The CDR3 nucleotides are TGTGCCAGCAGCCGGGGAGGGGGGGCCGAAGCTTTCTTT. This encodes CASSRGGGAEAFF. The genes are TRBV6-2 or TRBV6-3 and TRBJ1-1; D is perhaps TRBD1 (6 bases). V dropped 6 bases and J dropped 8 bases, with 16 bases sitting between them. CDR1 and CDR2 (germline): MNHEY, SVGEGT. The CDR3 spans 13 residues.